Listed here is a single TCR beta chain. This sample is part of a study of blood T cell repertoires in COVID-19. Whole-study context: COVID-19 samples, acute and convalescent, were from the United States, Italy and Spain. PBMCs, B-cell-depleted T cells, or T cells provided the cDNA or gDNA that made up the material.

In the original processing: By means of reference gene primer amplification, nucleated cell counts were estimated. Only in-frame clones appear in the TCRdb table, and some are missing; sequencing was by immunoSEQ multiplex PCR. Clone size and V and J calls were adopted from that table, with D and trimming inferred from the DNA. The repertoire holds about 76,000 clones, with around nine tenths as singletons. This sequence originates from a man aged 25 to 40 with acute or convalescent COVID-19. The specimen was peripheral blood.

The CDR3 is CASTPYQIGTGRNWMGEQFF. The CDR3 DNA reads TGTGCCAGCACCCCTTATCAAATCGGGACAGGGAGAAATTGGATGGGTGAGCAGTTCTTC. This chain joins TRBV28 and TRBJ2-1, with 9 bases identical to TRBD1. The CDR3 covers 20 residues. After removal of 7 bases from V and 9 bases from J, the junction contained 28 bases not matched to a gene. Looked up from germline, CDR1 is MDHEN and CDR2 is SYDVKM.